Reported below is one T cell receptor (beta chain). This entry is derived from a study of blood T cells in healthy people across ages. Next came a second PCR, run for roughly 7 to 12 cycles, which used a sample-barcoded 5' primer along with a J-beta primer mix. TCRdb itself ran the 5' RACE reads through MiXCR, one entry per CDR3 protein. The data show roughly 900,000 distinct CDR3 sequences, approximately 49% seen once. Sequenced sample: blood. The receptor comes from a man aged 25-45 years in good health.

As DNA, the CDR3 is TGTGCCTGGGCGAGGAGCCGGGGTACTGAAGCTTTCTTT. It yields the protein CAWARSRGTEAFF. The chain is built from TRBV30 and TRBJ1-1; D not resolved. Germline-derived CDR1 and CDR2 are GTSNPN and SVGIG (reference sequence). The CDR3 covers 13 residues. The V gene lost 5 bases and the J gene lost 5 bases, with 15 bases spanning the gap.